A single T cell receptor beta chain is shown here with its context. As yet, its antigen is unknown. Here immunoSEQ multiplex PCR was the method, and the copy in TCRdb shows in-frame clones only, minus some. The table lists 35,000 or so clones, over 75% of them singletons. These data come from a study of OX40 agonist ivuxolimab in advanced cancers. On the study more broadly: A partial response was reached by three patients: one with hepatocellular carcinoma and two with cutaneous melanoma.

Blood samples were obtained at baseline, cycle 4 day 1, and cycle 7 day 1. Study-level findings and limits: Certain nonresponding patients likewise had low normalized T-cell clonal expansion.

The material was CD4+ or CD8+ T cells sorted from blood, obtained in a trial of the OX40 agonist ivuxolimab. The sequence came from an adult with an advanced solid tumor such as melanoma, head and neck, liver or kidney cancer.

The CDR3 region is CASSQGRGASGNTIYF. In DNA, the CDR3 is TGCGCCAGCAGCCAAGGCCGAGGGGCCTCTGGAAACACCATATATTTT. The chain recombines TRBV4-3 with TRBJ1-3; possible D gene TRBD1, 5 bases. With 1 base removed from V and 0 bases from J, the gap between germline ends came to 10 bases. This CDR3 spans 16 amino acids. In germline, CDR1 is LGHNA, CDR2 YSLEER.